Following are 22 T cell receptor beta chains from one sample sequenced in a study of blood T cell repertoires in COVID-19. The table came from immunoSEQ multiplex PCR; TCRdb's copy has only in-frame clones and leaves some out. This table has approximately 240,000 clones, approximately 80% appearing once. Material: peripheral blood. Receptors originate from a woman aged 40 to 49 with active or convalescent COVID-19.

J is TRBJ1-2 and V is TRBV6-5; 8 bases line up with TRBD1. The CDR3 sequence is 12 residues long. Per the germline V gene, CDR1 is MNHEY and CDR2 is SVGAGI. The trim removed 5 bases at V and 9 bases at J, leaving 5 bases unmatched. The CDR3 region has the DNA TGTGCCAGCAGTAGACAGGGGTCGAGCTACACCTTC. Translation: CASSRQGSSYTF.

The CDR3: CASSQDTFLHQPQHF. DNA for the CDR3: TGTGCCAGCTCCCAGGACACTTTTCTTCATCAGCCCCAGCATTTT. The chain couples TRBV2 to TRBJ1-5; TRBD1 might be the D (5 bases). The CDR3 extends over 15 amino acids. Germline CDR1 and CDR2: SNHLY and FYNNEI. V was trimmed by 8 bases and J by 5 bases, leaving 19 bases between them.

This sequence joins TRBV6-5 and TRBJ1-2; D call uncertain. Germline CDR1 MNHEY, CDR2 SVGAGI. The V end was cut by 0 bases, the J end by 8 bases, with 16 bases between. This CDR3 spans 15 amino acids. CDR3 nucleotides: TGTGCCAGCAGTTACTCGGGAGGGCCCATGAGGGGCTACACCTTC. It is translated as CASSYSGGPMRGYTF.

The chain uses TRBV5-6 and TRBJ2-7; TRBD1 matches 9 bases. The CDR3 is 14 amino acids. The V segment lost 3 bases and the J segment 5 bases; nucleotides outside the gene matches: 6. The germline V gene has CDR1 SGHDT and CDR2 YYEEEE. CDR3 loop: CASSSGTGPHEQYV. The CDR3 DNA reads as TGTGCCAGCAGCTCCGGGACAGGGCCCCACGAGCAGTACGTC.

J is TRBJ2-3 and V is TRBV28; tentatively, D is TRBD1 (6 bases). This CDR3 spans 13 amino acids. V was pared by 5 bases and J by 2 bases, with 8 bases between. Germline CDR1 is MDHEN and CDR2 is SYDVKM. This CDR3 reads CASSGGHTDTQYF. The CDR3 coding sequence is TGTGCCAGCAGTGGGGGCCACACAGATACGCAGTATTTT.

This chain links TRBV7-3 with TRBJ1-1; 7 nucleotides align to TRBD1. J lost 6 bases, V lost 0 bases, and 7 bases had no gene match. The CDR3 spans 15 residues. Germline lookup yields CDR1 SGHTA and CDR2 FQGTGA. The CDR3 DNA reads as TGTGCCAGCAGCTTAACAGGTTTAGGGGGCTCTGAAGCTTTCTTT. Encoded protein: CASSLTGLGGSEAFF.

The chain employs TRBV3-1 (or the pseudogene TRBV3-2) and TRBJ1-1, with TRBD1 matching over 8 bases. Germline values: CDR1 LGHDT, CDR2 YNNKEL (reference sequence). The CDR3 runs 17 residues. With V trimmed by 5 bases and J by 5 bases, 16 bases remained unmatched. The CDR3 region has the DNA TGTGCCAGCAGCTTTTGGACAGGGTCGATGTTAGGAACTGAAGCTTTCTTT. Translation gives CASSFWTGSMLGTEAFF.

V gene TRBV7-3 combines with J gene TRBJ2-6; 9 nucleotides line up with TRBD1. Germline CDR1 SGHTA, CDR2 FQGTGA. This CDR3 spans 18 amino acids. The ends lost 3 bases at V and 0 bases at J; junction bases unmatched: 6. CDR3 in DNA: TGTGCCAGCAGCTTTTCCTGGGACAGGGTCTCTGGGGCCAACGTCCTGACTTTC. Protein product: CASSFSWDRVSGANVLTF.

The rearrangement uses TRBV7-6 and TRBJ2-1, with 11 bases that match TRBD2. The length of the CDR3 is 15 residues. V lost 1 base, J lost 7 bases, and 3 bases stayed unmatched. Looked up from germline, CDR1 is SGHVS and CDR2 is FNYEAQ. The CDR3 sequence is CASSLGSGGANEQFF. The CDR3 DNA sequence: TGTGCCAGCAGCTTAGGTAGCGGGGGGGCGAATGAGCAGTTCTTC.

This clone was seen only a few times. The V gene is TRBV12-3 or TRBV12-4, the J gene TRBJ1-2; D perhaps matches TRBD1 (5 bases). This CDR3 region has 13 residues. Trimming stripped 4 bases from V and 4 bases from J, with 10 bases between. The CDR3 protein is CASSSGQGYGYTF. CDR3 nucleotide sequence: TGTGCCAGCAGTTCTGGGCAGGGCTATGGCTACACCTTC.

This clone was found a few times. The CDR3 sequence: CASSNDRFNYGYTF. The CDR3 DNA reads TGTGCCAGCAGCAATGACAGGTTTAACTATGGCTACACCTTC. The rearrangement links TRBV7-9 to TRBJ1-2; tentative D call: TRBD1 (6 bases). The V gene's germline CDR1 is SEHNR and CDR2 FQNEAQ (reference sequence). With 5 bases removed from V and 1 base from J, the gap between germline ends came to 11 bases. The CDR3 totals 14 residues.

The chain combines TRBV9 with TRBJ1-1; tentative D call: TRBD1 (5 bases). The germline CDR1 and CDR2 sequences are SGDLS and YYNGEE. The CDR3 has 15 amino acids. The ends were cut back, 4 bases at V and 4 bases at J, with 17 bases in the middle. CDR3 region: CASSLRGGGVTEAFF. DNA of the CDR3: TGTGCCAGCAGCCTCCGTGGGGGGGGAGTCACTGAAGCTTTCTTT.

V is TRBV19 and J is TRBJ1-5, with D possibly being TRBD1 (5 bases). The length of the CDR3 is 15 residues. The germline V and J ends were trimmed by 9 bases and 6 bases, with 21 bases remaining between them. Looked up from germline, CDR1 is LNHDA and CDR2 is SQIVND (reference sequence). CDR3: CASRGLGTPGQPQHF. The CDR3 nucleotides are TGTGCCAGCCGGGGGTTAGGAACCCCCGGTCAGCCCCAGCATTTT.

On this clone itself: The sample has other DNA sequences that encode this CDR3 too. The CDR3 reads CASSLAGGNQPQHF. In nucleotides, the CDR3 is TGTGCCAGCAGCTTGGCGGGGGGAAATCAGCCCCAGCATTTT. The chain uses TRBV5-4 and TRBJ1-5, with D possibly being TRBD1 (5 bases). V dropped 0 bases and J dropped 4 bases, with 8 bases sitting between them. The CDR3 extends over 14 amino acids. Germline V gene data show CDR1 as SGHNT and CDR2 as YYREEE (reference sequence). The entire variable domain, with the rest obtained from reference TRBV5-4 and TRBJ1-5, is as follows: ETGVTQSPTHLIKTRGQQVTLRCSSQSGHNTVSWYQQALGQGPQFIFQYYREEENGRGNFPPRFSGLQFPNYSSELNVNALELDDSALYLCASSLAGGNQPQHFGDGTRLSIL.

This clone was detected only a few times. CDR3 in amino acids: CSVKGDRLVPEDNYGYTF. CDR3 DNA: TGCAGCGTTAAGGGGGATCGACTCGTCCCTGAGGATAACTATGGCTACACCTTC. The rearrangement uses TRBV29-1 and TRBJ1-2; tentatively, D is TRBD1 (6 bases). The CDR3 has 18 residues. V lost 5 bases and J lost 1, with 26 bases in between. The germline CDR1 and CDR2 sequences are SQVTM and ANQGSEA.

V usage is TRBV7-6 and J usage is TRBJ1-4, with 8 nucleotides matching TRBD1. Per germline, CDR1 SGHVS and CDR2 FNYEAQ. The CDR3 is made up of 16 amino acids. The V segment lost 7 bases and the J segment 6 bases; nucleotides outside the gene matches: 13. CDR3 sequence reads: CASKPQADRGYEKLFF. The CDR3 DNA reads as TGTGCCAGCAAACCACAGGCCGACAGGGGTTATGAAAAACTGTTTTTT.

This clone has a handful of counts. CDR3 protein: CASSLKRGYTF. CDR3 bases: TGTGCCAGCAGTTTAAAGAGGGGCTACACCTTC. The rearrangement uses TRBV12-3 or TRBV12-4 and TRBJ1-2; D uncertain. The CDR3 totals 11 residues. Trimming cost V 2 bases and J 8 bases, with 6 bases left between them.

The chain is built from TRBV28 and TRBJ1-6; maybe TRBD1 (5 bases). V dropped 1 base and J dropped 5 bases, with 15 bases sitting between them. Germline CDR1 and CDR2: MDHEN and SYDVKM. The CDR3 has 17 residues. CDR3 amino acids: CASSLLVFRGNNSPLHF. The CDR3 coding sequence is TGTGCCAGCAGTTTATTAGTCTTTAGGGGCAATAATTCACCCCTCCACTTT. The variable domain in full, completed from reference TRBV28 and TRBJ1-6, reads DVKVTQSSRYLVKRTGEKVFLECVQDMDHENMFWYRQDPGLGLRLIYFSYDVKMKEKGDIPEGYSVSREKKERFSLILESASTNQTSMYLCASSLLVFRGNNSPLHFGNGTRLTVT.

This clone is categorized as medium-sized. The rearrangement uses TRBV7-6 and TRBJ1-3; D not certain. Trimming removed 4 bases from V and 2 bases from J, with 9 bases in between. There are 14 residues in the CDR3. Germline values: CDR1 SGHVS, CDR2 FNYEAQ. The CDR3: CASSSAGAGNTIYF. The CDR3 bases are TGTGCCAGCAGCTCCGCCGGGGCTGGAAACACCATATATTTT.

The chain joins TRBV2 to TRBJ1-2, with D perhaps matching TRBD1 (5 bases). CDR3 length: 16 amino acids. The V end lost 3 bases, the J end lost 4 bases, and 18 bases lay between the germline ends. Per germline, CDR1 SNHLY and CDR2 FYNNEI. The CDR3 region has the DNA TGTGCCAGCAGTGAGTACAGGTGGGGTTCCCTCTATGGCTACACCTTC. Its protein is CASSEYRWGSLYGYTF.

The V and J genes are TRBV28 and TRBJ2-7, with 8 bases identical to TRBD1. Trimming took 6 bases from V and 0 from J; bases not matched to a gene: 4. CDR3 length: 14 amino acids. The germline CDR1 and CDR2 sequences are MDHEN and SYDVKM. Here the CDR3 reads CASRDRVSSYEQYV. The DNA for the CDR3 is TGTGCCAGCAGGGACAGGGTTAGCTCCTACGAGCAGTACGTC.

This clone was counted only a few times. This chain connects TRBV10-3 to TRBJ1-6; TRBD1 matches 8 bases. Germline assignment: CDR1 ENHRY and CDR2 SYGVKD. This CDR3 is built from 13 residues. The V segment lost 6 bases and the J segment 5 bases; nucleotides outside the gene matches: 0. CDR3 nucleotides: TGTGCCATCAGGGACAGGGATAATTCACCCCTCCACTTT. Translation gives CAIRDRDNSPLHF.